This T cell receptor beta chain was observed in a study of radiation and T cells in renal cell carcinoma. Study overall: Nephrectomy followed 15 Gy stereotactic body radiation by 4 weeks.

Specified time point: baseline pretreatment blood. Regarding treatment: 15 Gy SBRT to primary tumor, nephrectomy 4 weeks later. Germline-derived CDR1 and CDR2 are LNHDA and SQIVND (reference sequence). Trimming shortened V by 6 bases and J by 4 bases, and 18 bases separated the two germline ends. CDR3 size: 15 residues. Libraries were prepared by immunoSEQ multiplex PCR; TCRdb keeps only in-frame clonotypes and omits some of them. The sample has 45,000 to 65,000 clones, around 72% seen once. Sample: blood, taken from a patient whose treatment included radiotherapy and nephrectomy. The receptor's source is a man aged 55 to 70 with renal cell carcinoma. The chain recombines TRBV19 with TRBJ1-1; possible D gene TRBD1, 6 bases. The CDR3 is CASRSRDTDPTEAFF. In DNA, the CDR3 is TGTGCCAGTAGGAGTCGGGACACTGACCCCACTGAAGCTTTCTTT. Combining the CDR3 with reference TRBV19 and TRBJ1-1 gives the whole variable domain DGGITQSPKYLFRKEGQNVTLSCEQNLNHDAMYWYRQDPGQGLRLIYYSQIVNDFQKGDIAEGYSVSREKKESFPLTVTSAQKNPTAFYLCASRSRDTDPTEAFFGQGTRLTVV.